Below, 5 T cell receptor beta chains from the same sample are listed, as sequenced in a study of T cell repertoires in cytomegalovirus infection. Their recognized antigens are unknown. MiXCR, applied by TCRdb to the reads, yields one record per CDR3 protein. The sample includes about 830,000 distinct CDR3 sequences, about 33% of them seen just once. The sample here was cultured CD8+ T cells from PBMCs, taken from culture after CMV antigen stimulation. These receptors were taken from a human donor in good health (CMV status not recorded). Some clones in this sample may be carry-over from other donors' samples.

The chain combines TRBV6-2 or TRBV6-3 with TRBJ1-1; D unresolved. This CDR3 is built from 13 residues. Between the trimmed V and J ends, which lost 6 bases and 4 bases, there was a span of 12 bases. Germline V lookup: CDR1 MNHEY, CDR2 SVGEGT. The CDR3 DNA reads as TGTGCCAGCAGCCTCCCTATGACCACTGAAGCTTTCTTT. It yields the protein CASSLPMTTEAFF.

This clonotype has only a few counts. This chain uses TRBV20-1 with TRBJ2-7; 10 bases are a match to TRBD1. CDR3 size: 14 residues. Germline loops: CDR1 DFQATT, CDR2 SNEGSKA (reference sequence). Trimming cost V 2 bases and J 3 bases; bases outside gene matches: 4. CDR3 nucleotides: TGCAGTGCTAGACCTGGGACAGGGGACTACGAGCAGTACTTC. Its protein is CSARPGTGDYEQYF.

The chain carries TRBV6-2 or TRBV6-3 and TRBJ2-7; no clear D. V was shortened by 6 bases and J by 7 bases, with 10 bases between the two germline ends. CDR1 MNHEY and CDR2 SVGEGT come from the germline V gene. CDR3 size: 11 residues. DNA of the CDR3: TGTGCCAGCAGGAGTCCTTGGGAGCAGTACTTC. Translated: CASRSPWEQYF.

Points on this clonotype: This may come from a read error, since a much larger clone is one base off. Since the CDR3 does not end with the conserved phenylalanine or tryptophan, this likely comes from a read error. The V and J genes are TRBV6-6 and TRBJ1-3, with D maybe TRBD1 (6 bases). CDR3 length: 16 amino acids. Germline CDR1 MNHNY, CDR2 SVGAGI (reference sequence). V shed 0 bases and J shed 4 bases, with 13 bases lying between them. The CDR3 loop reads CASSYSVGGQGNTIYS. The CDR3 DNA reads as TGTGCCAGCAGTTACTCGGTCGGGGGGCAAGGAAACACCATATATTCT.

CDR3 protein: CASSQAYRSSGYTF. The CDR3 bases are TGCGCCAGCAGCCAGGCCTACAGGAGCTCCGGCTACACCTTC. The chain joins TRBV4-3 to TRBJ1-2, with D perhaps TRBD1 (5 bases). Germline V gene lookup returns CDR1 LGHNA and CDR2 YSLEER. V shed 3 bases and J shed 8 bases, with 16 bases lying between them. There are 14 residues in the CDR3.